This T cell receptor beta chain was sequenced in a study of identical twins. The study's findings and limits: Within twin pairs, the out-of-frame alpha sequences they shared showed excess low generation probability. Reduced insertions were recorded for abundant cord blood beta clonotypes, with no such pattern in memory repertoires. Researchers reported weaker excess twin sharing in beta out-of-frame sequences.

This clonotype was counted between two and nine times. What it binds is not known. TCRdb itself ran the 5' RACE reads through MiXCR, one entry per CDR3 protein. The sample lists around 960,000 distinct CDR3 sequences, about 12% occurring once. Trimming pared 7 bases from V and 0 bases from J, leaving 6 bases between. This CDR3 is 12 amino acids long. Germline V gives CDR1 MNHNS, CDR2 SASEGT. These sequences were also reported in another study, on yellow fever vaccine responses in identical twins.

The rearrangement uses TRBV6-1 and TRBJ1-2; D uncertain. This receptor was identified in a woman aged 18-35 years in good health. Sequenced input: PBMCs. DNA for the CDR3: TGTGCCAGCAACCCCACTAACTATGGCTACACCTTC. Its translation: CASNPTNYGYTF.